This T cell receptor beta chain was recovered during a study of human T cells and chemical hapten exposure. Individual cDNA molecules each carried unique molecular identifiers attached by the library. MiXCR was run by TCRdb on the RACE reads, yielding one entry per CDR3 protein. The sample has under 90,000 distinct CDR3 sequences; roughly 8.8% are singletons. The CDR3 is 16 amino acids. Germline-derived CDR1 and CDR2 are SGHAT and FQDESV (reference sequence). The trim removed 5 bases at V and 9 bases at J, leaving 12 bases unmatched. This clonotype was picked up many times. Time point in this sample: pre-sensitization, week 0. Treatment here: therapeutic diphenylcyclopropenone sensitization with weekly scalp DPC.

The sequence derives from a woman aged 35 to 49 with alopecia areata. Some clones in this sample may be carry-over from other donors' samples. The chain carries TRBV11-1 and TRBJ2-1, with TRBD2 identical over 11 bases. Source: whole blood, taken in connection with sensitization to the hapten diphenylcyclopropenone (DPC). This chain's CDR3 is CASSPRVAGGPGEQFF. The CDR3 bases are TGTGCCAGCAGCCCCCGGGTAGCGGGGGGGCCTGGTGAGCAGTTCTTC.